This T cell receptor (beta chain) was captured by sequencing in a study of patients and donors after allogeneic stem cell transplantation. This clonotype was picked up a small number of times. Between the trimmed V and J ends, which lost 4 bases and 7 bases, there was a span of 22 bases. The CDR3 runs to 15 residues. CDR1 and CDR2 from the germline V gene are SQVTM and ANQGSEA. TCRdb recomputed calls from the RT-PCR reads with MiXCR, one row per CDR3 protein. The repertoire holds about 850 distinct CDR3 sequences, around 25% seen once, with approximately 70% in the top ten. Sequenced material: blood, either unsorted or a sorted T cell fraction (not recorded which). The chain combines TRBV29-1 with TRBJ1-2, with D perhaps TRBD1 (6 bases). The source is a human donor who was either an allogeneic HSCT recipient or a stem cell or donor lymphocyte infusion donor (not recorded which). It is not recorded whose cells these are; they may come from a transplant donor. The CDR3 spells CSVGSQGSMAIGYTF. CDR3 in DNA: TGCAGCGTTGGGTCTCAGGGGTCCATGGCTATTGGCTACACCTTC.